This T cell receptor (beta chain) originates from a study of response to subunit inactivated influenza vaccine. Study results and caveats: Authors suggested few new T cells are recruited by each seasonal influenza vaccination.

Germline values: CDR1 SGHDN, CDR2 FVKESK. The length of the CDR3 is 15 residues. V lost 0 bases to trimming and J lost 2 bases, with 9 bases between them. TCRdb redid the calling of the RT-PCR reads with MiXCR, one entry per CDR3 protein. The sample lists fewer than 700,000 distinct CDR3 sequences; around 13% were seen once. For this clonotype: Antigen specificity is unknown.

The input for sequencing was PBMCs from blood, taken 40 to 50 days after vaccination. The receptor was isolated from a middle-aged man who received an inactivated influenza vaccine. The rearrangement links TRBV14 to TRBJ2-3; D gene ambiguous. The CDR3 reads CASSQDWGITDTQYF. The CDR3 region has the DNA TGTGCCAGCAGCCAAGATTGGGGAATCACAGATACGCAGTATTTT.